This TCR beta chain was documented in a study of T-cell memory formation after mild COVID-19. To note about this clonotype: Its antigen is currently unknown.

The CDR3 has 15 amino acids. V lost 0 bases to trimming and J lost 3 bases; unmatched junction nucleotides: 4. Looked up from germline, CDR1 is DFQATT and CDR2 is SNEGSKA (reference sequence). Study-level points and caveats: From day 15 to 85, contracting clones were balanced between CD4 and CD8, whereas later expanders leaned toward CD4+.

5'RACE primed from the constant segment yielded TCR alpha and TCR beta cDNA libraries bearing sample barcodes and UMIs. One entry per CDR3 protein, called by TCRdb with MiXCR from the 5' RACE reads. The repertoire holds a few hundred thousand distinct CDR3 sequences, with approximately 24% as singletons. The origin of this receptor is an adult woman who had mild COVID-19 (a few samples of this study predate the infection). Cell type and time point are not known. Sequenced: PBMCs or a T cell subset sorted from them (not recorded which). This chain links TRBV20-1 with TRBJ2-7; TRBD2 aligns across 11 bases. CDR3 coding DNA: TGCAGTGCTAGAGATGTAGCGGGAGGGGACTACGAGCAGTACTTC. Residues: CSARDVAGGDYEQYF.